One and the same sample provided the 14 T cell receptor beta chains below, sequenced in a study of response to subunit inactivated influenza vaccine. TCRdb reanalysed the RT-PCR reads using MiXCR and keeps one entry per CDR3 protein. The sample lists some 180,000 distinct CDR3 sequences, roughly 8.7% occurring once. The sequences come from non-naive T cells sorted from PBMCs, collected on the day of vaccination. Receptors originate from a man aged 45-65 years who received an inactivated influenza vaccine.

Only a few counts were recorded for this clonotype. The chain is built from TRBV21-1 and TRBJ2-1; TRBD1, the D gene given by the table, was not confirmed from the DNA. TRBV21-1 is termed a pseudogene. CDR3 size: 17 residues. CDR3 sequence (DNA): TGTGCCAGCAGATCGTTAGGTGGGAGCGCACCATACAATGAGCAGTTCTTC. Amino acids: CASRSLGGSAPYNEQFF.

V gene TRBV14 combines with J gene TRBJ2-1; D is unclear. The V and J ends lost 3 bases and 1 base respectively, with 10 bases between them. The germline V gene has CDR1 SGHDN and CDR2 FVKESK. This CDR3 comprises 15 residues. The CDR3 coding sequence is TGTGCCAGCAGCCACGGCAGATTATCCTACAATGAGCAGTTCTTC. Its translation: CASSHGRLSYNEQFF.

This sequence joins TRBV24-1 and TRBJ2-5; the D gene is possibly TRBD1 (5 bases). V lost 1 base to trimming and J lost 0 bases, with 8 bases between them. Germline CDR1 reads KGHDR; CDR2 reads SFDVKD. CDR3 length: 15 amino acids. CDR3 loop: CATSDFDRNQETQYF. The CDR3 nucleotides are TGTGCCACCAGTGATTTCGACAGAAACCAAGAGACCCAGTACTTC.

As regards this clonotype: Given a much more abundant clone one base away, this may be a read error. The chain couples TRBV4-2 to TRBJ2-1; possibly TRBD1 for D (5 bases). The CDR3 length is 15 residues. In germline, CDR1 is LGHNA, CDR2 YNFKEQ. This CDR3 is CASSQDLTVDNEQIF. The DNA of the CDR3 is TGTGCCAGCAGCCAAGATCTAACGGTGGACAATGAGCAGATCTTC.

The V call is TRBV14, the J call TRBJ1-6; D remains ambiguous. Germline loops: CDR1 SGHDN, CDR2 FVKESK. V lost 5 bases to trimming and J lost 7 bases, with 9 bases between them. The CDR3 length is 13 residues. CDR3 residues: CASSYTENSPLHF. The CDR3 bases are TGTGCCAGCAGCTATACAGAGAATTCACCCCTCCACTTT.

The CDR3 DNA follows: TGCAGTGCTGTAGCGGGAGGTTCTAGCACAGATACGCAGTATTTT. Translating it yields CSAVAGGSSTDTQYF. The chain joins TRBV20-1 to TRBJ2-3, with 10 positions matching TRBD2. The CDR3 runs 15 residues. Germline V gives CDR1 DFQATT, CDR2 SNEGSKA (reference sequence). Trimming at V came to 5 bases and at J to 0 bases, leaving 5 bases not matched to a gene.

This chain connects TRBV27 to TRBJ2-3, with a possible D match to TRBD2 (5 bases). CDR3 size: 16 residues. The ends were cut back, 5 bases at V and 1 base at J, with 16 bases in the middle. Germline loops: CDR1 MNHEY, CDR2 SMNVEV (reference sequence). CDR3 residues: CASSPKERFRTDTQYF. In DNA, the CDR3 is TGTGCCAGCAGTCCCAAGGAGCGGTTCCGCACAGATACGCAGTATTTT.

The sample holds a few counts of this clonotype. The V call is TRBV5-1, the J call TRBJ2-5, with 9 positions matching TRBD1. This CDR3 is built from 14 residues. V was clipped by 2 bases and J by 5 bases; unmatched bases: 4. The germline gives CDR1 SGHRS, CDR2 YFSETQ. CDR3 sequence reads: CASSLTGGRETQYF. CDR3 nucleotide sequence: TGCGCCAGCAGCTTAACAGGGGGCCGGGAGACCCAGTACTTC.

V and J are TRBV6-1 and TRBJ1-5; no reliable D call. The CDR3 has 13 amino acids. Germline CDR1 and CDR2: MNHNS and SASEGT. Between the trimmed V and J ends, which lost 7 bases and 3 bases, there was a span of 10 bases. CDR3 bases: TGTGCCAGCATAGGCCAGCACAATCAGCCCCAGCATTTT. It codes for CASIGQHNQPQHF.

J is TRBJ2-5 and V is TRBV3-1; D is ambiguous. V lost 0 bases, J lost 5 bases, and 13 bases lay in between. CDR1 is LGHDT and CDR2 is YNNKEL in the germline V gene (reference sequence). The CDR3 contains 15 residues. In nucleotides, the CDR3 is TGTGCCAGCAGCCAAGAAGTGCGAAGCCCGGAGACCCAGTACTTC. Translating it yields CASSQEVRSPETQYF.

This clonotype appeared many times. This chain uses TRBV10-1 with TRBJ2-3; 7 bases agree with TRBD1. The CDR3 runs 13 residues. Germline V gene lookup returns CDR1 WNHNN and CDR2 SYGVQD (reference sequence). J gave up 4 bases and V 6 bases, and 4 bases lay outside the gene matches. CDR3 DNA: TGCGCCAGCAGCAGGGACAGCGCAGATACGCAGTATTTT. Amino acid sequence: CASSRDSADTQYF.

In its sample, this clonotype was seen a few times. The gene calls are TRBV7-2 and TRBJ1-1; tentatively, D is TRBD1 (5 bases). From germline, CDR1 is SGHTA and CDR2 FQGNSA. Trimming stripped 2 bases from V and 6 bases from J, with 10 bases between. The CDR3 has 13 residues. CDR3 loop: CASSLYRGSEAFF. The DNA of the CDR3 is TGTGCCAGCAGCTTATATCGGGGCTCTGAAGCTTTCTTT.

In its sample, this clonotype ranks as large. The chain couples TRBV5-1 to TRBJ2-7; D gene unclear. The germline V gene has CDR1 SGHRS and CDR2 YFSETQ. V was pared by 7 bases and J by 1 base, with 3 bases between. CDR3 length: 10 residues. The chain's CDR3 is CASGSYEQYF. Written as DNA, the CDR3 is TGCGCCAGCGGATCCTACGAGCAGTACTTC.

This clonotype turned up a few times. This sequence joins TRBV27 and TRBJ2-7, with TRBD1 as a possible D gene (5 bases). This CDR3 has 12 amino acids. The V end was cut by 6 bases, the J end by 3 bases, with 9 bases between. Looked up from germline, CDR1 is MNHEY and CDR2 is SMNVEV (reference sequence). The chain's CDR3 is CASRYDSYEQYF. As DNA, the CDR3 is TGTGCCAGCAGATATGACAGCTACGAGCAGTACTTC.